Following are 13 T cell receptor beta chains from one sample sequenced in a study of shared clonotypes between healthy human individuals. This table comes from immunoSEQ multiplex PCR, and its TCRdb copy is limited to in-frame clones, with some not included. Of about 2.5 million clones listed, around 93% are singletons. Sequences were obtained from naive CD4+ T cells from PBMCs. As for subset: CD45RA+ positively selected. Receptors originate from a man between 18 and 29 years old in good health. Some clones in this sample may be carry-over from other donors' samples.

The rearrangement links TRBV5-4 to TRBJ2-7; 14 nucleotides align to TRBD2. Germline V lookup: CDR1 SGHNT, CDR2 YYREEE (reference sequence). With 0 bases clipped from V and 6 bases from J, the junction kept 2 bases outside the gene matches. This CDR3 contains 15 residues. CDR3 nucleotides: TGTGCCAGCAGCTTGGCCGGGACTAGCGGGGGCGAGCAGTACTTC. It yields the protein CASSLAGTSGGEQYF. The full variable domain, with the rest looked up from reference TRBV5-4 and TRBJ2-7, is ETGVTQSPTHLIKTRGQQVTLRCSSQSGHNTVSWYQQALGQGPQFIFQYYREEENGRGNFPPRFSGLQFPNYSSELNVNALELDDSALYLCASSLAGTSGGEQYFGPGTRLTVT.

The chain has TRBV7-9 and TRBJ1-6, with a possible D match to TRBD1 (6 bases). CDR3 size: 16 residues. V lost 5 bases and J lost 9, with 20 bases in between. CDR1 is SEHNR and CDR2 is FQNEAQ in the germline V gene (reference sequence). The CDR3 DNA is TGTGCCAGCAGCCGAGGGCGGGGGCGAGGAGGTTCACCCCTCCACTTT. Protein product: CASSRGRGRGGSPLHF.

The rearrangement joins TRBV5-1 to TRBJ2-5; D may match TRBD1 or TRBD2 (6 bases each). The V gene lost 0 bases and the J gene lost 6 bases, with 12 bases spanning the gap. From germline, CDR1 is SGHRS and CDR2 YFSETQ. The CDR3 runs to 14 residues. The DNA for the CDR3 is TGCGCCAGCAGCTTGGAGGGGGGTCTTCAGACCCAGTACTTC. Encoded protein: CASSLEGGLQTQYF.

The rearrangement uses TRBV7-9 and TRBJ2-4; TRBD2 might be the D (6 bases). Germline CDR1 is SEHNR and CDR2 is FQNEAQ (reference sequence). The CDR3 runs 17 residues. The V end was cut by 2 bases, the J end by 5 bases, with 19 bases between. The CDR3 DNA follows: TGTGCCAGCAGCTTATACCTCAATACGGGACTCCAAAACATTCAGTACTTC. Its translation is CASSLYLNTGLQNIQYF.

The chain is built from TRBV7-6 and TRBJ2-5; a weak D match, TRBD2 (5 bases). The ends were cut back, 3 bases at V and 2 bases at J, with 13 bases in the middle. The CDR3 runs to 15 residues. The germline V gene encodes CDR1 SGHVS and CDR2 FNYEAQ. CDR3 sequence reads: CASSFLSGPQETQYF. The DNA for the CDR3 is TGTGCCAGCAGCTTCCTGAGCGGACCTCAAGAGACCCAGTACTTC.

This rearrangement joins TRBV28 to TRBJ1-5; 8 bases are a match to TRBD1. CDR3 size: 14 residues. J lost 1 base, V lost 6 bases, and 2 bases had no gene match. Germline loops: CDR1 MDHEN, CDR2 SYDVKM. The chain's CDR3 is CASRRTGSNQPQHF. As DNA, the CDR3 is TGTGCCAGCAGGCGGACAGGGAGCAATCAGCCCCAGCATTTT.

The V gene is TRBV6-1, the J gene TRBJ1-5; weak D call: TRBD1 (6 bases). The CDR3 covers 16 residues. Trimming left V 3 bases short and J 6 bases short, with 18 bases between. CDR1 and CDR2 (germline): MNHNS, SASEGT. DNA for the CDR3: TGTGCCAGCAGTGAGCGGACGGGGGGGGCTGGTCAGCCCCAGCATTTT. This codes for CASSERTGGAGQPQHF.

The chain links TRBV4-1 to TRBJ2-7, with 11 bases fitting TRBD2. The germline V gene encodes CDR1 MGHRA and CDR2 YSYEKL. CDR3 length: 18 residues. Germline trimming cut 4 bases from V and 9 bases from J; bases unmatched to any gene: 20. DNA of the CDR3: TGCGCCAGCAGCCCCGGGGTGGGTAGCGGGAGGGACTCCCTCGGGCAGTACTTC. This encodes CASSPGVGSGRDSLGQYF.

V is TRBV9 and J is TRBJ2-6; 9 bases are a match to TRBD1. CDR3 size: 19 residues. Germline assignment: CDR1 SGDLS and CDR2 YYNGEE. J gave up 4 bases and V 0 bases, and 11 bases lay outside the gene matches. CDR3 sequence (DNA): TGTGCCAGCAGCGTAGCAGGAACAGGGGGCGCGTCAGGGGCCAACGTCCTGACTTTC. Its protein is CASSVAGTGGASGANVLTF.

CDR3 loop: CASSQVSEQYF. In DNA, the CDR3 is TGTGCCAGCAGCCAAGTAAGCGAGCAGTACTTC. The chain recombines TRBV11-2 with TRBJ2-7, with unresolved D. The CDR3 loop spans 11 amino acids. The V and J ends lost 5 bases and 6 bases respectively, with 8 bases between them. Germline CDR1 is SGHAT and CDR2 is FQNNGV.

The rearrangement links TRBV5-1 to TRBJ2-2, with a tentative D call TRBD1 (6 bases). This CDR3 is built from 15 residues. The germline V and J ends were trimmed by 5 bases and 5 bases, with 16 bases remaining between them. Germline V gene sequence: CDR1 SGHRS, CDR2 YFSETQ. The CDR3 loop reads CASRPAQGSTGELFF. DNA of the CDR3: TGCGCCAGCAGACCCGCCCAGGGGTCGACCGGGGAGCTGTTTTTT. The full variable domain, in which reference TRBV5-1 and TRBJ2-2 provide the parts outside the CDR3, is KAGVTQTPRYLIKTRGQQVTLSCSPISGHRSVSWYQQTPGQGLQFLFEYFSETQRNKGNFPGRFSGRQFSNSRSEMNVSTLELGDSALYLCASRPAQGSTGELFFGEGSRLTVL.

V usage is TRBV7-2 and J usage is TRBJ2-7, with a possible D match to TRBD2 (5 bases). Germline loops: CDR1 SGHTA, CDR2 FQGNSA. This CDR3 is built from 14 residues. The ends were cut back, 6 bases at V and 6 bases at J, with 18 bases in the middle. CDR3 region: CASSPNYLDSEQYF. The DNA of the CDR3 is TGTGCCAGCAGTCCGAACTACCTGGACTCCGAGCAGTACTTC.

This sequence joins TRBV5-1 and TRBJ2-7; 14 bases map to TRBD2. The ends lost 4 bases at V and 6 bases at J; junction bases unmatched: 3. CDR1 SGHRS and CDR2 YFSETQ come from the germline V gene. The CDR3 runs 14 residues. This CDR3 is CASSGTSGSPEQYF. The CDR3 bases are TGCGCCAGCAGCGGGACTAGCGGGAGCCCCGAGCAGTACTTC. The full variable domain, its missing parts supplied by reference TRBV5-1 and TRBJ2-7, is KAGVTQTPRYLIKTRGQQVTLSCSPISGHRSVSWYQQTPGQGLQFLFEYFSETQRNKGNFPGRFSGRQFSNSRSEMNVSTLELGDSALYLCASSGTSGSPEQYFGPGTRLTVT.